This T cell receptor beta chain was recovered during a study of brain metastases from non-small cell lung cancer. Study outcomes and limitations: TCR repertoires overlapped largely between brain metastases and matched primaries. Compared with their matched primary tumors, around 68% of brain metastases showed expanded T-cell clones. Brain metastases had lower T-cell infiltration than primary tumors.

This clone was observed a single time. The target antigen is unknown. The method was immunoSEQ multiplex PCR; TCRdb's version includes in-frame clones alone and lacks a portion of them. The sample contains about 690 clones, about 91% of which appear only once. The receptor was isolated from a donor at least 40 years old with non-small cell lung cancer. The sample comprised tissue from a brain metastasis.

CDR3: CAWSRVNTEAFF. As DNA, the CDR3 is TGTGCCTGGAGTCGAGTGAACACTGAAGCTTTCTTT. The rearrangement joins TRBV30 to TRBJ1-1; D ambiguous. Germline V lookup: CDR1 GTSNPN, CDR2 SVGIG (reference sequence). V shed 2 bases and J shed 0 bases, with 4 bases lying between them. This CDR3 has 12 residues.